Shown below are 21 T cell receptor beta chains from a single sample sequenced in a study of T cells in Graves' hyperthyroidism and ophthalmopathy (dated by TCRdb to the late 2010s). The library came from multiplex PCR. Sequenced on an Illumina HiSeq 2000. Amplification of TCR beta CDR3 regions was carried out from RNA transcripts. The TCR CDR3 was subjected to a first round of RT-PCR using the HTBI primer set and the Qiagen OneStep RT-PCR kit. Using fastp trimming at Q25 and MiXCR clonotype assembly, TCRdb reanalyzed the public sequencing data and kept in-frame beta chains. Each CDR3 protein appears once, grouped with its most common genes and DNA. The sample yields 550,000 to 700,000 distinct CDR3 sequences; about half were counted once. Roughly 20% of the sample is held by the ten biggest clonotypes. Sequenced: peripheral blood or thyroid tissue (not recorded which). These receptors originate from an adult woman with Graves' disease, either hyperthyroidism or ophthalmopathy (not recorded which).

Remarks on this clonotype: One junction end does not reproduce the germline sequence, and a read error may be involved. J is TRBJ1-6 and V is TRBV18; D call uncertain. The V gene's germline CDR1 is KGHSH and CDR2 LQKENI. The CDR3 consists of 8 residues. The CDR3 spells CASSPFHF. Written as DNA, the CDR3 is TGTGCCAGCTCACCCTTCCACTTT.

This clonotype was seen only a few times. The CDR3 DNA reads as TGCAGACCCCAGGGGGGGACTAGCGGGAGTTCCGTTTACGAGCAGTACTTC. Translation gives CRPQGGTSGSSVYEQYF. The chain joins TRBV20-1 to TRBJ2-7; 14 bases line up with TRBD2. The CDR3 is 17 amino acids. CDR1 and CDR2 (germline): DFQATT, SNEGSKA (reference sequence).

Comments on this clonotype: The final CDR3 position lacks the conserved phenylalanine or tryptophan, pointing to a likely read error. The limits of the CDR3 on the DNA are not certain, so only TCRdb's listed CDR3 is given. The CDR3 sequence is CASSASTRNIQYFGA. The chain combines TRBV2 with TRBJ1-6; TRBD1, the table's D call, was not compared with the DNA. Germline CDR1 and CDR2: SNHLY and FYNNEI. The CDR3 extends over 15 residues, inclusive of both ends.

This clonotype was detected many times. CDR3 residues: CASSWTGEAGELFF. CDR3 coding DNA: TGCGCCAGCAGCTGGACAGGGGAAGCCGGGGAGCTGTTTTTT. The genes are TRBV5-1 and TRBJ2-2; 9 positions match TRBD1. The CDR3 loop spans 14 amino acids. Looked up from germline, CDR1 is SGHRS and CDR2 is YFSETQ. With 3 bases clipped from V and 6 bases from J, the junction kept 3 bases outside the gene matches.

This clonotype occurred many times. This chain connects TRBV7-8 to TRBJ1-3, with 7 bases aligning to TRBD1. This CDR3 has 15 residues. The V segment lost 3 bases and the J segment 1 base; nucleotides outside the gene matches: 3. The germline gives CDR1 SGHVS, CDR2 FQNEAQ. CDR3 in DNA: TGTGCCAGCAGCTTGGACAGGACTTCTGGAAACACCATATATTTT. This translates into CASSLDRTSGNTIYF.

The chain joins TRBV4-1 to TRBJ1-6; D is uncertain. With 0 bases removed from V and 5 bases from J, the gap between germline ends came to 8 bases. CDR1 is MGHRA and CDR2 is YSYEKL in the germline V gene. CDR3 length equals 15 residues. CDR3 sequence reads: CASSQDAQNNSPLHF. The CDR3 nucleotides read TGCGCCAGCAGCCAAGATGCGCAGAATAATTCACCCCTCCACTTT.

The rearrangement uses TRBV6-1 and TRBJ1-1; possible D gene TRBD1, 5 bases. The CDR3 is 14 amino acids. Per germline, CDR1 MNHNS and CDR2 SASEGT. V lost 4 bases to trimming and J lost 6 bases, with 15 bases between them. The CDR3 DNA reads as TGTGCCAGCAGTGCAGCGGGGGGTATGGCTGAAGCTTTCTTT. Protein product: CASSAAGGMAEAFF.

The chain recombines TRBV20-1 with TRBJ2-3; the D gene is possibly TRBD1 (7 bases). This CDR3 spans 15 amino acids. The germline V and J ends were trimmed by 3 bases and 8 bases, with 21 bases remaining between them. The germline V gene encodes CDR1 DFQATT and CDR2 SNEGSKA (reference sequence). The CDR3, as DNA: TGCAGTGCTAGGAAGGAGGGGACAGATGTTGGTACGCAGTATTTT. This codes for CSARKEGTDVGTQYF.

This clonotype showed up just a few times. The V gene is TRBV7-8, the J gene TRBJ2-7, with TRBD1 identical over 9 bases. Germline V lookup: CDR1 SGHVS, CDR2 FQNEAQ. With 1 base clipped from V and 5 bases from J, the junction kept 3 bases outside the gene matches. The CDR3 consists of 14 residues. CDR3: CASSLGDRDHEQYF. In DNA, the CDR3 is TGTGCCAGCAGCTTAGGGGACAGGGACCACGAGCAGTACTTC.

The V call is TRBV7-3, the J call TRBJ2-5; weak D call: TRBD2 (5 bases). CDR1 is SGHTA, CDR2 FQGTGA, per germline. The CDR3 consists of 14 residues. The V and J ends lost 5 bases and 4 bases respectively, with 14 bases between them. The CDR3 nucleotides read TGTGCCAGCAGCCGAGGACTGTCAGGAGAGACCCAGTACTTC. Translation: CASSRGLSGETQYF.

Turning to this clonotype: The junction departs from the called germline gene at one end, perhaps through a read error. The chain couples TRBV7-9 to TRBJ1-1, with D tentatively TRBD1 (6 bases). The germline V gene encodes CDR1 SEHNR and CDR2 FQNEAQ (reference sequence). There are 13 residues in the CDR3. CDR3 protein: CASGATGNSEAFF. The DNA for the CDR3 is TGTGCCAGCGGCGCGACAGGAAACAGTGAAGCTTTCTTT.

The sample holds many counts of this clonotype. The V and J genes are TRBV14 and TRBJ1-1; a possible D gene is TRBD1 (6 bases). The CDR3 extends over 14 amino acids. V lost 4 bases and J lost 7, with 16 bases in between. CDR1 is SGHDN, CDR2 FVKESK, per germline. The CDR3 loop is CASSRQSWGLEAFF. The CDR3 DNA follows: TGTGCCAGCAGCCGACAGAGCTGGGGGCTTGAAGCTTTCTTT.

As concerns this clonotype: The CDR3 does not end in the conserved phenylalanine or tryptophan, so this is likely a read error. The chain carries TRBV29-1 and TRBJ2-2; TRBD1 agrees at 7 bases. This CDR3 is built from 13 residues. V shed 3 bases and J 6 bases; nucleotides not matched to a gene: 4. CDR1 is SQVTM, CDR2 ANQGSEA, per germline. The CDR3 bases are TGCAGCGTTGATACAGGGGCCGCCGGGGAGCTGTTTTCT. The encoded protein is CSVDTGAAGELFS.

The chain joins TRBV20-1 to TRBJ1-4; no clear D gene. The germline V gene encodes CDR1 DFQATT and CDR2 SNEGSKA (reference sequence). The CDR3 contains 11 residues. The germline V and J ends were trimmed by 4 bases and 8 bases, with 8 bases remaining between them. The CDR3 bases are TGCAGTGCTAAGCTGGGAGAAAAACTGTTTTTT. Protein sequence: CSAKLGEKLFF.

This chain uses TRBV6-1 with TRBJ1-6, with 8 bases fitting TRBD1. Germline V gene data show CDR1 as MNHNS and CDR2 as SASEGT. Trimming took 10 bases from V and 12 from J; bases not matched to a gene: 14. The CDR3 spans 14 residues. The CDR3 is CAIPWKQGVEPLHF. CDR3 in DNA: TGTGCCATTCCATGGAAACAGGGGGTTGAACCCCTCCACTTT.

V is TRBV29-1 and J is TRBJ2-7; 7 nucleotides align to TRBD1. This CDR3 has 12 residues. Germline V gene lookup returns CDR1 SQVTM and CDR2 ANQGSEA. The V segment lost 4 bases and the J segment 5 bases; nucleotides outside the gene matches: 5. DNA for the CDR3: TGCAGCGTTGGGATAGGGGGCGACGAGCAGTACTTC. It is translated as CSVGIGGDEQYF.

This clonotype has ten or more counts. The chain combines TRBV29-1 with TRBJ1-3; the match to TRBD1 covers 7 bases. Germline CDR1 reads SQVTM; CDR2 reads ANQGSEA. The J segment lost 0 bases and the V segment lost 6 bases, leaving 5 bases of the junction unmatched. This CDR3 has 14 amino acids. CDR3 amino acids: CSVGGQSSGNTIYF. The CDR3 DNA reads as TGCAGCGTGGGGGGACAGTCCTCTGGAAACACCATATATTTT. Using reference TRBV29-1 and TRBJ1-3 for the parts outside the CDR3, the full variable domain is SAVISQKPSRDICQRGTSLTIQCQVDSQVTMMFWYRQQPGQSLTLIATANQGSEATYESGFVIDKFPISRPNLTFSTLTVSNMSPEDSSIYLCSVGGQSSGNTIYFGEGSWLTVV.

The rearrangement joins TRBV29-1 to TRBJ1-2; D might be TRBD1 (6 bases). This CDR3 spans 12 amino acids. Deletions cut 6 bases from V and 4 bases from J, with 12 bases between. Per the germline V gene, CDR1 is SQVTM and CDR2 is ANQGSEA. CDR3 sequence: CSVGTMVYGYTF. The CDR3 coding sequence is TGCAGCGTCGGGACAATGGTCTATGGCTACACCTTC.

The genes are TRBV2 and TRBJ1-2; TRBD1 aligns across 8 bases. This CDR3 is built from 14 residues. Trimming cost V 6 bases and J 3 bases; bases outside gene matches: 6. In germline, CDR1 is SNHLY, CDR2 FYNNEI. The CDR3 spells CASRGQGAYYGYTF. The CDR3 DNA reads as TGTGCCAGCAGGGGGCAGGGGGCCTACTATGGCTACACCTTC. Complete variable domain (other parts from reference TRBV2 and TRBJ1-2): EPEVTQTPSHQVTQMGQEVILRCVPISNHLYFYWYRQILGQKVEFLVSFYNNEISEKSEIFDDQFSVERPDGSNFTLKIRSTKLEDSAMYFCASRGQGAYYGYTFGSGTRLTVV.

This clonotype has a count of ten or more. The chain has TRBV2 and TRBJ2-7; D might be TRBD1 (5 bases). The CDR3 is 14 residues long. In germline, CDR1 is SNHLY, CDR2 FYNNEI. Trimming removed 4 bases at V and 2 bases at J, with 12 bases between. The CDR3 is CASSGQGGAYEQYF. The CDR3 DNA is TGTGCCAGCAGTGGGCAGGGTGGGGCCTACGAGCAGTACTTC.

This clonotype was detected many times. The chain carries TRBV5-1 and TRBJ1-4; D is uncertain. Germline-derived CDR1 and CDR2 are SGHRS and YFSETQ. This CDR3 is 13 amino acids long. The germline V and J ends were trimmed by 0 bases and 8 bases, with 8 bases remaining between them. The CDR3 sequence: CASSLAFYEKLFF. CDR3 DNA: TGCGCCAGCAGCTTGGCTTTTTACGAAAAACTGTTTTTT.